This entry concerns a single T cell receptor (beta chain). Its antigen is as yet unknown. Each CDR3 protein gets one entry after TCRdb re-called the 5' RACE reads with MiXCR. The table has 570,000 or so distinct CDR3 sequences, just under 10% seen once. The data belong to a study of identical twins. Study results and caveats: Models came in too low on out-of-frame TCR alpha sharing in monozygotic twins.

Germline V gene sequence: CDR1 DFQATT, CDR2 SNEGSKA (reference sequence). V shed 0 bases, J shed 1 base, and the junction held 2 bases outside the gene matches. There are 14 residues in the CDR3. These data were also reused for a study on yellow fever vaccine responses in identical twins. Per that paper: On the reported evidence, twins' vaccine T cell responses seemed partly convergent and partly personalized.

The material sequenced was PBMCs. The TCR was taken from a woman between 18 and 29 years old in good health. The chain uses TRBV20-1 and TRBJ2-5; 7 positions match TRBD2. The CDR3 spells CSAREGGSQETQYF. CDR3 bases: TGCAGTGCTAGAGAGGGGGGGAGCCAAGAGACCCAGTACTTC.